A single sample gave rise to the 15 T cell receptor beta chains below, sequenced in a study of T cell changes during pregnancy in multiple sclerosis (dated by TCRdb to between 2018 and 2021). The method was the immunoSEQ multiplex PCR assay. TCRdb provides this immuneACCESS table in a form limited to in-frame rearrangements. Some clones are lacking; in checked studies, under half of them reflect an unresolved V gene, and why the rest are absent is not known. The sample data list about 89,000 clones, and around 94% of these were observed just once. About 0.8% of the sample is taken by the ten largest. Source: peripheral blood, taken in the third trimester of pregnancy. All receptors come from a female donor with multiple sclerosis, enrolled in a pregnancy study.

The rearrangement links TRBV28 to TRBJ1-5, with a weak D call TRBD1 (6 bases). Trimming cost V 6 bases and J 2 bases, with 17 bases left between them. Germline values: CDR1 MDHEN, CDR2 SYDVKM. This CDR3 region has 16 residues. This CDR3 reads CASRAYRVRGNQPQHF. The CDR3, as DNA: TGTGCCAGCAGGGCATACAGGGTTAGGGGCAATCAGCCCCAGCATTTT.

This sequence joins TRBV7-6 and TRBJ2-1; TRBD2 matches at 11 bases. The V gene's germline CDR1 is SGHVS and CDR2 FNYEAQ. With V trimmed by 5 bases and J by 8 bases, 8 bases remained unmatched. The CDR3 is 15 residues long. The CDR3 DNA reads as TGTGCCAGCAGCCCCGCTAGCGGGAGGTTCTATGAGCAGTTCTTC. This encodes CASSPASGRFYEQFF. Complete variable domain (other parts from reference TRBV7-6 and TRBJ2-1): GAGVSQSPRYKVTKRGQDVALRCDPISGHVSLYWYRQALGQGPEFLTYFNYEAQQDKSGLPNDRFSAERPEGSISTLTIQRTEQRDSAMYRCASSPASGRFYEQFFGPGTRLTVL.

The gene calls are TRBV12-5 and TRBJ2-1; 11 bases align to TRBD2. Germline values: CDR1 LGHNT, CDR2 FRNRAP. The V and J ends lost 0 bases and 4 bases, in that order; junction bases with no gene match: 17. The CDR3 has 21 residues. CDR3 sequence (DNA): TGTGCTAGTGGTTTGGTATATCCCCCGGGACTAGCGGACAGGGGATACAATGAGCAGTTCTTC. This encodes CASGLVYPPGLADRGYNEQFF.

V gene TRBV28 combines with J gene TRBJ2-1, with 9 bases identical to TRBD2. The junction had 5 bases not matched to a gene; V was cut back by 7 bases and J by 1 base. The CDR3 is 15 amino acids. Germline values: CDR1 MDHEN, CDR2 SYDVKM. CDR3 in amino acids: CASTPTSGSYNEQFF. In DNA, the CDR3 is TGTGCCAGCACCCCAACTAGCGGGTCCTACAATGAGCAGTTCTTC.

The genes are TRBV7-8 and TRBJ2-2; 8 bases are a match to TRBD2. The J segment lost 0 bases and the V segment lost 3 bases, leaving 3 bases of the junction unmatched. The germline V gene encodes CDR1 SGHVS and CDR2 FQNEAQ. The CDR3 extends over 16 amino acids. The CDR3 protein is CASSFLAGTNTGELFF. Here the CDR3 DNA reads TGTGCCAGCAGCTTCTTAGCGGGGACGAACACCGGGGAGCTGTTTTTT.

V usage is TRBV5-1 and J usage is TRBJ2-7; a possible D gene is TRBD1 (7 bases). V gave up 2 bases and J gave up 1 base, with 13 bases separating them. Looked up from germline, CDR1 is SGHRS and CDR2 is YFSETQ. The CDR3 runs 15 residues. CDR3 bases: TGCGCCAGCAGCTTACTGCCAGGGGGGTCCTACGAGCAGTACTTC. This gives the protein CASSLLPGGSYEQYF. Looking up the rest from reference TRBV5-1 and TRBJ2-7 gives the full variable domain: KAGVTQTPRYLIKTRGQQVTLSCSPISGHRSVSWYQQTPGQGLQFLFEYFSETQRNKGNFPGRFSGRQFSNSRSEMNVSTLELGDSALYLCASSLLPGGSYEQYFGPGTRLTVT.

The chain employs TRBV11-2 and TRBJ2-7, with D perhaps TRBD1 (6 bases). Germline CDR1 is SGHAT and CDR2 is FQNNGV. The CDR3 is made up of 16 amino acids. V shed 5 bases and J shed 3 bases, with 20 bases lying between them. The CDR3 reads CASSPREAGELYEQYF. Written as DNA, the CDR3 is TGTGCCAGCAGCCCTAGGGAAGCAGGGGAACTCTACGAGCAGTACTTC.

The chain joins TRBV10-2 to TRBJ2-7; TRBD1 might be the D (6 bases). V was clipped by 2 bases and J by 5 bases, with 19 bases between them. Germline V gene lookup returns CDR1 WSHSY and CDR2 SAAADI. CDR3 length: 16 residues. The CDR3 is CASSEGWGLNVDEQYF. CDR3 in DNA: TGCGCCAGCAGTGAGGGTTGGGGGCTTAATGTCGACGAGCAGTACTTC.

Notes on this clone: The identical CDR3 is also encoded by other nucleotide sequences in the sample. The chain employs TRBV14 and TRBJ1-1; weak D call: TRBD1 (6 bases). CDR1 is SGHDN and CDR2 is FVKESK in the germline V gene. The V end was cut by 1 base, the J end by 1 base, with 7 bases between. This CDR3 contains 14 residues. The CDR3 loop is CASSQVRGNTEAFF. The CDR3, as DNA: TGTGCCAGCAGCCAAGTCAGGGGGAACACTGAAGCTTTCTTT.

The CDR3 DNA is TGTGCCAGCAGCCCTCTAAGGGGCAACAGGTGGAACACTGAAGCTTTCTTT. It encodes CASSPLRGNRWNTEAFF. This chain uses TRBV14 with TRBJ1-1, with D perhaps matching TRBD1 (5 bases). The CDR3 has 17 residues. CDR1 SGHDN and CDR2 FVKESK come from the germline V gene. V lost 4 bases and J 1 base, leaving 19 bases between the germline ends.

The chain combines TRBV28 with TRBJ1-4, with D perhaps matching TRBD1 (5 bases). The CDR3 is made up of 17 amino acids. CDR1 is MDHEN, CDR2 SYDVKM, per germline. V lost 7 bases to trimming and J lost 3 bases, with 21 bases between them. The CDR3: CASNEKPDIWANEKLFF. The CDR3 nucleotides are TGTGCCAGCAACGAGAAACCGGACATCTGGGCTAATGAAAAACTGTTTTTT.

This clone was seen once. The chain employs TRBV28 and TRBJ1-5; 8 bases fit TRBD1. Unmatched junction bases numbered 15, after V lost 2 bases and J lost 0 bases. Looked up from germline, CDR1 is MDHEN and CDR2 is SYDVKM. This CDR3 comprises 20 residues. CDR3 loop: CASSLGSSPFDRGSNQPQHF. CDR3 sequence (DNA): TGTGCCAGCAGTTTAGGGTCCTCTCCCTTTGACAGGGGTAGCAATCAGCCCCAGCATTTT.

J is TRBJ2-1 and V is TRBV29-1, with D perhaps TRBD2 (6 bases). The V gene's germline CDR1 is SQVTM and CDR2 ANQGSEA. This CDR3 spans 12 amino acids. Trimming left V 4 bases short and J 8 bases short, with 12 bases between. CDR3 DNA sequence: TGCAGCGTTGCCCCGGGAGTAGATGAGCAGTTCTTC. Its protein product is CSVAPGVDEQFF.

The J gene is TRBJ2-2, the V gene TRBV6-5; weak D call: TRBD2 (6 bases). V was trimmed by 9 bases and J by 4 bases, leaving 15 bases between them. CDR1 and CDR2 from the germline V gene are MNHEY and SVGAGI. The CDR3 has 14 residues. CDR3 nucleotides: TGTGCCAGTGGGGCGGGGCGGGGCACCGGGGAGCTGTTTTTT. Residues: CASGAGRGTGELFF.

The chain combines TRBV19 with TRBJ2-7, with D possibly being TRBD1 (6 bases). This CDR3 has 12 residues. V was pared by 4 bases and J by 7 bases, with 11 bases between. Germline V lookup: CDR1 LNHDA, CDR2 SQIVND (reference sequence). The CDR3 protein is CASSTLGQEQYF. In nucleotides, the CDR3 is TGTGCCAGTAGTACCCTTGGACAGGAGCAGTACTTC. The full variable domain, its missing parts supplied by reference TRBV19 and TRBJ2-7, is DGGITQSPKYLFRKEGQNVTLSCEQNLNHDAMYWYRQDPGQGLRLIYYSQIVNDFQKGDIAEGYSVSREKKESFPLTVTSAQKNPTAFYLCASSTLGQEQYFGPGTRLTVT.